This TCR beta chain was captured by sequencing in a study of CD8+CD57+ T cells in acquired aplastic anemia. Study-wide context: The study obtained an average of roughly 2.9 ug of DNA from sorted CD4+ and CD8+ cells. Healthy donor CD4+ cell samples had a mean of around 11 million reads.

As for this clonotype: The antigen remains undetermined.

With 0 bases removed from V and 7 bases from J, the gap between germline ends came to 11 bases. The germline CDR1 and CDR2 sequences are LNHNV and YYDKDF (reference sequence). There are 14 residues in the CDR3. TCR beta VDJ and CDR3 were profiled, and genomic DNA was the template. TCRdb redid the calling of the reads with MiXCR, one entry per CDR3 protein. This table holds about 81,000 distinct CDR3 sequences, approximately 46% found once. General study findings and limits: Both patients and controls carried the same twenty-nine CD8+ CDR3 sequences. In CD8+ cells, Simpson's diversity showed no significant difference between patients and controls.

The chain employs TRBV15 and TRBJ2-3; D is tentatively TRBD1 or TRBD2 (6 bases each). Sequencing was carried out using sorted CD4+, CD8+, or CD8+CD57+ T cells (not recorded which) from PBMCs. This TCR derives from a human donor in good health, serving as a control. The CDR3 coding sequence is TGTGCCACCAGCAGAGATCGGGGGCGCCATACGCAGTATTTT. Protein sequence: CATSRDRGRHTQYF. The entire variable domain, with the rest obtained from reference TRBV15 and TRBJ2-3, is as follows: DAMVIQNPRYQVTQFGKPVTLSCSQTLNHNVMYWYQQKSSQAPKLLFHYYDKDFNNEADTPDNFQSRRPNTSFCFLDIRSPGLGDTAMYLCATSRDRGRHTQYFGPGTRLTVL.